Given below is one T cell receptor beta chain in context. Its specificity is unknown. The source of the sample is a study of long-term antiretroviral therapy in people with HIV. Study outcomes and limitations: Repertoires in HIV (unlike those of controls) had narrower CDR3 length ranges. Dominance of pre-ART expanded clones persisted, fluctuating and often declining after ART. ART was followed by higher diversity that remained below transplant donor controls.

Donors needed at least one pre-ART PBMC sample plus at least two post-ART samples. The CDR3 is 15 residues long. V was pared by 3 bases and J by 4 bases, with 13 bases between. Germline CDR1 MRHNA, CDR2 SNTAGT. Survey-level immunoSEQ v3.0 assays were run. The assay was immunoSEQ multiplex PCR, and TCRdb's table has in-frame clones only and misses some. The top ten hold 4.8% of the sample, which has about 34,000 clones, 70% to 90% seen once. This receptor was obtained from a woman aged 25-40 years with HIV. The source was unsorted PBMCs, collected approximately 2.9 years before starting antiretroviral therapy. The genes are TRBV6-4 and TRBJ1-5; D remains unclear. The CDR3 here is CASSEVGEANQPQHF. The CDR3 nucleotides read TGTGCCAGCAGTGAAGTGGGTGAGGCAAATCAGCCCCAGCATTTT.